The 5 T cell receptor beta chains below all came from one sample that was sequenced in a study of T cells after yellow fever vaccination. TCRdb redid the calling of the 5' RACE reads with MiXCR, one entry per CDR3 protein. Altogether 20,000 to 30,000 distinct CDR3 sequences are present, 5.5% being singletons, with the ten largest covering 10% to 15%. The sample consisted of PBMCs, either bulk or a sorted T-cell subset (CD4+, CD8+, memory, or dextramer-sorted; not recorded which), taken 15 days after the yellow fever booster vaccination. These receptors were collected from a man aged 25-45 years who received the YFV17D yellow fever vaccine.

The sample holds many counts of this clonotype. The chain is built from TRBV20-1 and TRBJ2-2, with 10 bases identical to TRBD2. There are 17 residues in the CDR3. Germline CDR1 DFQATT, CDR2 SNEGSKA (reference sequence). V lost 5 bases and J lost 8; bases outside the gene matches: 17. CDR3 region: CSAPPASGSHVEGELFF. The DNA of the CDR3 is TGCAGTGCTCCCCCGGCTAGCGGGAGCCACGTAGAGGGGGAGCTGTTTTTT.

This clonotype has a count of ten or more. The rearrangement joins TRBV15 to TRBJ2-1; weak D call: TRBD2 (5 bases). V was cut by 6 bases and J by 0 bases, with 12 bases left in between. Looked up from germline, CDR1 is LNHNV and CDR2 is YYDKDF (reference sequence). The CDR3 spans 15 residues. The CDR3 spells CATRGASLSYNEQFF. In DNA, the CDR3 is TGTGCCACCAGGGGAGCGTCGCTCTCCTACAATGAGCAGTTCTTC.

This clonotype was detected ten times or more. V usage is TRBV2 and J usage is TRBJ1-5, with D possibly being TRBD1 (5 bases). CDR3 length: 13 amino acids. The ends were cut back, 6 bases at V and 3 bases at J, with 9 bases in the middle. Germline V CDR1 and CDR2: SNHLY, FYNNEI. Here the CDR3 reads CASRGGYNQPQHF. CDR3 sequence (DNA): TGTGCCAGCAGGGGGGGTTACAATCAGCCCCAGCATTTT.

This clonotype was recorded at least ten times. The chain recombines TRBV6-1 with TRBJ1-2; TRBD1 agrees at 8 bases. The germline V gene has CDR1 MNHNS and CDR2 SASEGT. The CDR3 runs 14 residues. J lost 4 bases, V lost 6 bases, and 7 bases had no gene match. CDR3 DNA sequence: TGTGCCAGCAGATCAGGGGGCTCGAGCTATGGCTACACCTTC. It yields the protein CASRSGGSSYGYTF.

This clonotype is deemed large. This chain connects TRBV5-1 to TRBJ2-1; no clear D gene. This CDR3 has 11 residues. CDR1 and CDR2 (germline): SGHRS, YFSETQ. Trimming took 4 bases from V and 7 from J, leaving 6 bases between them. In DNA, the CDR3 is TGCGCCAGCAGCGGGCGAAATGAGCAGTTCTTC. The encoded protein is CASSGRNEQFF. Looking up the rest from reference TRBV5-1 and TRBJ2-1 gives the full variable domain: KAGVTQTPRYLIKTRGQQVTLSCSPISGHRSVSWYQQTPGQGLQFLFEYFSETQRNKGNFPGRFSGRQFSNSRSEMNVSTLELGDSALYLCASSGRNEQFFGPGTRLTVL.